Listed here are 5 T cell receptor beta chains from one sample, sequenced in a study of shared clonotypes between healthy human individuals. This table comes from immunoSEQ multiplex PCR, and its TCRdb copy is limited to in-frame clones, with some not included. The table has roughly 300,000 clones, over 70% seen once; the top ten hold around 9.3%. The sequenced material came from memory CD4+ T cells sorted from blood. As to subset: CD45RA-negative fraction. The receptor set was obtained from a man between 25 and 39 years old in good health.

This clone showed up just a few times. CDR3 coding DNA: TGCAGCGTCGCCCCCGGACAGGGTGGTTTGTCGTGGCAGTTCTTC. Protein product: CSVAPGQGGLSWQFF. The chain combines TRBV29-1 with TRBJ2-1; 8 bases align to TRBD1. V lost 6 bases to trimming and J lost 12 bases; unmatched junction nucleotides: 19. The CDR3 runs 15 residues. Germline V gene data show CDR1 as SQVTM and CDR2 as ANQGSEA.

The chain employs TRBV6-6 and TRBJ2-1; D is uncertain. Per the germline V gene, CDR1 is MNHNY and CDR2 is SVGAGI (reference sequence). The CDR3 totals 13 residues. Trimming stripped 2 bases from V and 3 bases from J, with 5 bases between. The CDR3 loop is CASSYGVYNEQFF. In DNA form, the CDR3 reads TGTGCCAGCAGTTACGGGGTCTACAATGAGCAGTTCTTC.

J is TRBJ1-1 and V is TRBV9; no reliable D call. There are 14 residues in the CDR3. Germline values: CDR1 SGDLS, CDR2 YYNGEE. Trimming removed 0 bases from V and 7 bases from J, with 13 bases in between. The CDR3 protein is CASSVGGFVDEAFF. CDR3 sequence (DNA): TGTGCCAGCAGCGTAGGAGGCTTTGTTGATGAAGCTTTCTTT.

This clone was picked up many times. This chain connects TRBV6-1 to TRBJ1-2; the match to TRBD1 covers 9 bases. V was clipped by 2 bases and J by 9 bases; unmatched bases: 4. The CDR3 has 13 residues. Germline-derived CDR1 and CDR2 are MNHNS and SASEGT. Written as DNA, the CDR3 is TGTGCCAGCAGTGAATCAGGACAGGGGAGCTACACCTTC. This translates into CASSESGQGSYTF.

The chain carries TRBV5-4 and TRBJ2-1; 8 nucleotides line up with TRBD1. The CDR3 covers 15 residues. The V and J ends lost 2 bases and 9 bases, in that order; junction bases with no gene match: 10. Germline V gene lookup returns CDR1 SGHNT and CDR2 YYREEE (reference sequence). The CDR3 DNA follows: TGTGCCAGCAGCTTAAGAGGCAGGGGGCGTACTGAGCAGTTCTTC. Encoded protein: CASSLRGRGRTEQFF. The full variable domain, with the rest looked up from reference TRBV5-4 and TRBJ2-1, is ETGVTQSPTHLIKTRGQQVTLRCSSQSGHNTVSWYQQALGQGPQFIFQYYREEENGRGNFPPRFSGLQFPNYSSELNVNALELDDSALYLCASSLRGRGRTEQFFGPGTRLTVL.